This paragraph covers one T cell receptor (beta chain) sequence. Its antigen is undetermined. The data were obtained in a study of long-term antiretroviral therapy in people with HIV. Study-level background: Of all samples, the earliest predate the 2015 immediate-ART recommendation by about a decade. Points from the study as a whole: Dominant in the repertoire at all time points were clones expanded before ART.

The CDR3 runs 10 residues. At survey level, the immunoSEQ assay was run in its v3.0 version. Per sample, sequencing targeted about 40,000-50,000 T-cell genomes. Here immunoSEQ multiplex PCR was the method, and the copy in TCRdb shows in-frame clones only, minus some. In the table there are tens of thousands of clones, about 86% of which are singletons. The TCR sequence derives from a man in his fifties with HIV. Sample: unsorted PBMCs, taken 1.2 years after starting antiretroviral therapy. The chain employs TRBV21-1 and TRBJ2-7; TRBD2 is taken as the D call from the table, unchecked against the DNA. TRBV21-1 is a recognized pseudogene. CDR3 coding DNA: TGTGCCAGCATTAGCTACGAGCAGTACTTC. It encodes CASISYEQYF.